The entry that follows covers one T cell receptor (beta chain) sequence. This clonotype appeared many times. The clone's antigen remains unknown. No base quality information exists; no much larger clone differs at one position. The germline V gene specifies SGHTA as CDR1 and FQGTGA as CDR2. The CDR3 sequence holds 15 residues, the cysteine and phenylalanine included. Just CDR3 DNA is preserved here, 45 bases in frame from base 1. Compared with germline, V lacks 5 bases and J lacks 6 bases; bases without a gene match: 9. The sequencing machine was an Illumina HiSeq 1500. The raw public reads went through TCRdb reprocessing: fastp at Q25, MiXCR clone calling, in-frame beta chains kept. Entries are consolidated by CDR3 protein sequence, retaining the most common genes and DNA. In all, the sample holds 560,000 or so distinct CDR3 sequences, and 16% of those were seen once. The ten largest clones capture approximately 24% of the sample.

The entry originates in a study of T cell repertoires in cytomegalovirus infection (dated by TCRdb to between 2018 and 2021). Notes on the research overall: Donor HLA type was relevant to the analysis, because carriage of CMV infection together with the matching HLA type was indicated by public TCR beta signatures. What the authors observed across the whole study: In both this cohort and an independent cohort of some 380 donors, the cumulative frequency of public TCR beta family members distinguished carriers of CMV infection plus the relevant HLA type. In the ex vivo response, HLA-C-restricted CMV-specific TCR beta clonotypes were dominant, and in two of eight donors the single most frequent clonotype came from this HLA-C-restricted group.

The sample was CD8+ T cells from PBMCs. The receptor's source is a human donor in good health (CMV status not recorded). Some clones in this sample may be carry-over from other donors' samples. The chain is encoded by TRBV7-3 joined to TRBJ2-3, with TRBD1 matching 9 junction bases. The sequenced DNA: TGTGCCAGCAGCCCGGGACAGGGTATCGACGATACGCAGTATTTT. Its translation is CASSPGQGIDDTQYF.